This T cell receptor (beta chain) was recorded in a study of neurological immune-mediated disorders. This clonotype was detected ten times or more. Its antigen is unidentified. Regarding the study as a whole: HTLV-1-associated myelopathy had the most TCR clonal expansion, while multiple sclerosis had the least, a level that fell below healthy controls. The expanded clones of different subjects shared no CDR3 amino acid sequences (suggesting private repertoires in all groups).

The cDNA came from 5'RACE with 10-nucleotide random UMIs. TCRdb reprocessed the 5' RACE reads via MiXCR and lists one record per CDR3 protein. The sample carries around 64,000 distinct CDR3 sequences, 3% to 4% recorded once. The sequence was obtained from a woman between 45 and 65 years old with multiple sclerosis. Sequencing was done on a sample of PBMCs.

The CDR3 nucleotides are TGTGCCAGCAGTTACTCGAGTAGGGTGAATGAGCAGTTCTTC. Its protein product is CASSYSSRVNEQFF. The chain uses TRBV6-6 and TRBJ2-1; D gene ambiguous. V lost 0 bases to trimming and J lost 7 bases, with 10 bases between them. Germline V gene sequence: CDR1 MNHNY, CDR2 SVGAGI (reference sequence). CDR3 length: 14 residues.